Detailed here is one T cell receptor (beta chain). Here immunoSEQ multiplex PCR was the method, and the copy in TCRdb shows in-frame clones only, minus some. The table records some 1 million clones, about three quarters of them present only once. This entry belongs to a study of shared clonotypes between healthy human individuals. Study-wide context: Each donor's CD4 naive and CD4 memory cells filled three plates apiece, CD8 naive two, and CD8 memory one.

The CDR3 loop spans 17 amino acids. Germline V gives CDR1 SEHNR, CDR2 FQNEAQ (reference sequence). The V and J ends lost 5 bases and 1 base respectively, with 20 bases between them. The clonotype originates from a man aged 18 to 29 in good health. The sequenced sample was memory CD4+ T cells sorted from blood. The subset here: CD45RA-negative fraction. This sequence joins TRBV7-9 and TRBJ1-1, with D perhaps matching TRBD1 (5 bases). CDR3 sequence (DNA): TGTGCCAGCAGCCCCCGAGGGGCGGGGGTTGCGAACACTGAAGCTTTCTTT. As protein: CASSPRGAGVANTEAFF.